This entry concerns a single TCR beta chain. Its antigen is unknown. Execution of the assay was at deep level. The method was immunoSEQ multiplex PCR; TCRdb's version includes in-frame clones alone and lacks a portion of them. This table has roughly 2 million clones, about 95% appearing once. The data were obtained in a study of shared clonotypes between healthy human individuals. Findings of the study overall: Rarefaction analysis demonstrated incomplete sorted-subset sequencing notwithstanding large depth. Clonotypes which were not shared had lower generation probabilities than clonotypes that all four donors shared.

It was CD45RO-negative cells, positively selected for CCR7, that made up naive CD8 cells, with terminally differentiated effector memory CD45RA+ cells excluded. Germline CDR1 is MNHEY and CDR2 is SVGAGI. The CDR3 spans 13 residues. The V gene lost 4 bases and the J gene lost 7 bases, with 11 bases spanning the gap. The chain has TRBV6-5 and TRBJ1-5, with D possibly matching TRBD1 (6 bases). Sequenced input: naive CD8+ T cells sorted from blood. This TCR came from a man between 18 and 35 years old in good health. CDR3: CASSWLQGQPQHF. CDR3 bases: TGTGCCAGCAGTTGGCTACAGGGACAGCCCCAGCATTTT.